Each of the 23 T cell receptor beta chains below was sequenced from the same sample in a study of cytomegalovirus exposure and HLA in healthy donors. 60 Vbeta and 13 Jbeta primers were used in PCR. Some clones are missing from TCRdb's copy, which holds only in-frame ones; the method was immunoSEQ multiplex PCR. Of a few hundred thousand clones listed, 81% are singletons. Specimen: PBMCs. The origin of the receptors is a woman aged 60-75 years in good health and CMV-seropositive.

V and J are TRBV12-5 and TRBJ1-4, with D possibly TRBD1 on 5 matching bases. In germline, CDR1 is LGHNT, CDR2 FRNRAP. The CDR3 sequence is 16 residues long. Trimming left V 0 bases short and J 11 bases short, with 19 bases between. The DNA for the CDR3 is TGTGCTAGTGGTTTGGTACAAAGCGAGGGGACTGTGAAACTGTTTTTT. Its protein is CASGLVQSEGTVKLFF.

This rearrangement joins TRBV7-2 to TRBJ2-1, with 7 positions matching TRBD1. The CDR3 totals 15 residues. The junction had 12 bases not matched to a gene; V was cut back by 5 bases and J by 8 bases. CDR1 and CDR2 (germline): SGHTA, FQGNSA. The CDR3 region has the DNA TGTGCCAGCAGCCTACCACAGGGGCCTGGGGATGAGCAGTTCTTC. It yields the protein CASSLPQGPGDEQFF. The complete variable domain, with remaining parts taken from reference TRBV7-2 and TRBJ2-1, reads GAGVSQSPSNKVTEKGKDVELRCDPISGHTALYWYRQSLGQGLEFLIYFQGNSAPDKSGLPSDRFSAERTGGSVSTLTIQRTQQEDSAVYLCASSLPQGPGDEQFFGPGTRLTVL.

This clone has a handful of counts. This chain connects TRBV5-1 to TRBJ2-7; 8 nucleotides agree with TRBD1. Trimming took 0 bases from V and 2 from J; bases not matched to a gene: 1. CDR1 SGHRS and CDR2 YFSETQ come from the germline V gene. The CDR3 extends over 14 amino acids. CDR3 bases: TGCGCCAGCAGCTTGGCAGGGGGCCCCTACGAGCAGTACTTC. Protein sequence: CASSLAGGPYEQYF. Filled out from reference TRBV5-1 and TRBJ2-7, the complete variable domain reads KAGVTQTPRYLIKTRGQQVTLSCSPISGHRSVSWYQQTPGQGLQFLFEYFSETQRNKGNFPGRFSGRQFSNSRSEMNVSTLELGDSALYLCASSLAGGPYEQYFGPGTRLTVT.

V usage is TRBV9 and J usage is TRBJ1-1; tentative D call: TRBD1 (6 bases). The germline V gene encodes CDR1 SGDLS and CDR2 YYNGEE. Trimming left V 0 bases short and J 3 bases short, with 12 bases between. The CDR3 consists of 15 residues. This chain's CDR3 is CASSVETGMYTEAFF. CDR3 coding DNA: TGTGCCAGCAGCGTAGAAACAGGGATGTACACTGAAGCTTTCTTT.

This clone turned up a few times. The CDR3 region is CASSFRGKRQPQHF. CDR3 DNA sequence: TGTGCCAGCAGCTTCAGGGGGAAACGCCAGCCCCAGCATTTT. V is TRBV5-6 and J is TRBJ1-5; 7 nucleotides align to TRBD1. This CDR3 region has 14 residues. From germline, CDR1 is SGHDT and CDR2 YYEEEE. J was trimmed by 7 bases and V by 2 bases; bases with no gene match: 6.

The chain joins TRBV10-1 to TRBJ1-1; D remains unclear. V lost 2 bases and J lost 1, with 5 bases in between. This CDR3 region has 13 residues. In germline, CDR1 is WNHNN, CDR2 SYGVQD (reference sequence). CDR3 bases: TGCGCCAGCAGTGAGCGGGAGAACACTGAAGCTTTCTTT. It translates to CASSERENTEAFF.

The V gene is TRBV7-9, the J gene TRBJ1-1; no firm D call. Trimming pared 5 bases from V and 9 bases from J, leaving 16 bases between. The germline gives CDR1 SEHNR, CDR2 FQNEAQ (reference sequence). This CDR3 has 13 amino acids. The CDR3: CASSPWESPKAFF. The CDR3 DNA reads as TGTGCCAGCAGCCCCTGGGAGTCACCTAAAGCTTTCTTT.

The chain carries TRBV7-9 and TRBJ1-1; D is unclear. The V end was cut by 4 bases, the J end by 0 bases, with 18 bases between. The V gene's germline CDR1 is SEHNR and CDR2 FQNEAQ (reference sequence). CDR3 size: 17 residues. The CDR3 nucleotides are TGTGCCAGCAGCTCCTACTCCGCAGGAACCTTGAACACTGAAGCTTTCTTT. As protein: CASSSYSAGTLNTEAFF.

This rearrangement joins TRBV5-1 to TRBJ2-3, with D tentatively TRBD2 (5 bases). Germline V CDR1 and CDR2: SGHRS, YFSETQ. Trimming took 3 bases from V and 0 from J, leaving 8 bases between them. This CDR3 is 14 amino acids long. The CDR3, as DNA: TGCGCCAGCAGCTCGTCTAGCAGCACAGATACGCAGTATTTT. Translation: CASSSSSSTDTQYF.

The gene calls are TRBV5-1 and TRBJ2-7, with 9 nucleotides matching TRBD2. Germline V lookup: CDR1 SGHRS, CDR2 YFSETQ. The junction had 10 bases not matched to a gene; V was cut back by 0 bases and J by 0 bases. The CDR3 consists of 18 residues. The CDR3 protein is CASSLGSSGTRSSYEQYF. Written as DNA, the CDR3 is TGCGCCAGCAGCTTGGGATCTAGCGGGACGAGGAGCTCCTACGAGCAGTACTTC.

This clone was observed a few times. The chain couples TRBV27 to TRBJ2-1, with D possibly TRBD1 on 5 matching bases. Trimming shortened V by 6 bases and J by 0 bases, and 15 bases separated the two germline ends. Germline CDR1 and CDR2: MNHEY and SMNVEV (reference sequence). The CDR3 sequence is 16 residues long. The CDR3 DNA is TGTGCCAGCAGACATTCTTACAGGAGCTCCTACAATGAGCAGTTCTTC. It specifies CASRHSYRSSYNEQFF.

The chain combines TRBV5-6 with TRBJ1-2; a weak D match, TRBD1 (6 bases). Germline CDR1 reads SGHDT; CDR2 reads YYEEEE. This CDR3 is built from 13 residues. Trimming cost V 4 bases and J 5 bases, with 12 bases left between them. CDR3 nucleotide sequence: TGTGCCAGCAGCCCGACAGGAAATTATGGCTACACCTTC. This gives the protein CASSPTGNYGYTF.

In its sample, this clone was seen many times. This CDR3 is also generated by other DNA sequences in the sample. This chain connects TRBV18 to TRBJ2-7; 9 positions match TRBD1. CDR1 and CDR2 (germline): KGHSH, LQKENI. This CDR3 contains 14 residues. V shed 3 bases, J shed 2 bases, and the junction held 2 bases outside the gene matches. The DNA for the CDR3 is TGTGCCAGCTCACCCCGGACAGGGGCCTACGAGCAGTACTTC. It codes for CASSPRTGAYEQYF.

This clone was observed a handful of times. In nucleotides, the CDR3 is TGCGCCAGCAGCTTACAGGGGCAAGGCGGGGAGCTGTTTTTT. It specifies CASSLQGQGGELFF. This chain joins TRBV5-1 and TRBJ2-2; 7 nucleotides line up with TRBD1. The CDR3 is made up of 14 amino acids. CDR1 SGHRS and CDR2 YFSETQ come from the germline V gene. The V and J ends lost 2 bases and 7 bases, in that order; junction bases with no gene match: 5.

This clone was observed a single time. The rearrangement joins TRBV10-1 to TRBJ1-1, with D possibly being TRBD1 (6 bases). In germline, CDR1 is WNHNN, CDR2 SYGVQD (reference sequence). The V end lost 5 bases, the J end lost 4 bases, and 14 bases lay between the germline ends. The CDR3 runs to 14 residues. The CDR3 sequence is CASSKTGQLTEAFF. In DNA form, the CDR3 reads TGCGCCAGCAGTAAGACCGGACAGCTCACTGAAGCTTTCTTT.

The chain combines TRBV5-4 with TRBJ2-2, with D perhaps matching TRBD1 (5 bases). CDR1 and CDR2 (germline): SGHNT, YYREEE (reference sequence). V was trimmed by 3 bases and J by 1 base, leaving 10 bases between them. The CDR3 is 15 amino acids. CDR3 in amino acids: CASSSRQGNTGELFF. The CDR3 DNA follows: TGTGCCAGCAGCTCCCGTCAGGGGAACACCGGGGAGCTGTTTTTT.

The chain employs TRBV7-9 and TRBJ2-3, with 7 bases aligning to TRBD1. The junction had 9 bases not matched to a gene; V was cut back by 4 bases and J by 2 bases. The CDR3 has 16 residues. Germline CDR1 reads SEHNR; CDR2 reads FQNEAQ (reference sequence). DNA of the CDR3: TGTGCCAGCAGCTCCGCGTGGGACAGTCTCACAGATACGCAGTATTTT. Residues: CASSSAWDSLTDTQYF.

The genes are TRBV7-2 and TRBJ1-4; 7 nucleotides agree with TRBD1. The CDR3 runs to 16 residues. Germline trimming cut 1 base from V and 3 bases from J; bases unmatched to any gene: 5. Germline V gives CDR1 SGHTA, CDR2 FQGNSA. In DNA form, the CDR3 reads TGTGCCAGCAGCTTAGTTAGACAGGGACCTAATGAAAAACTGTTTTTT. This encodes CASSLVRQGPNEKLFF.

This chain joins TRBV4-1 and TRBJ2-7; tentative D call: TRBD1 (6 bases). The CDR3 consists of 14 residues. V shed 3 bases and J shed 2 bases, with 11 bases lying between them. CDR1 and CDR2 from the germline V gene are MGHRA and YSYEKL. Here the CDR3 reads CASSQARGTYEQYF. CDR3 sequence (DNA): TGCGCCAGCAGCCAGGCCAGGGGAACCTACGAGCAGTACTTC.

V and J are TRBV2 and TRBJ2-5, with a weak D call TRBD2 (8 bases). Judging by the DNA end, TRBJ2-7 fits better; the J call may be wrong. In germline, CDR1 is SNHLY, CDR2 FYNNEI. The CDR3 covers 15 residues. CDR3 DNA sequence: TGTGCCACCCAGGGGGGACTAGTGGGTCCCTACGAGCAGTACTTC. Its protein product is CATQGGLVGPYEQYF.

V usage is TRBV7-9 and J usage is TRBJ2-7, with TRBD1 identical over 7 bases. V trimming: 3 bases; J trimming: 0 bases; junction bases outside the gene matches: 5. This CDR3 is built from 15 residues. Germline values: CDR1 SEHNR, CDR2 FQNEAQ (reference sequence). CDR3 nucleotide sequence: TGTGCCAGCAGCTTGCTCGGACAGGCCTCCTACGAGCAGTACTTC. This gives the protein CASSLLGQASYEQYF.

This CDR3 reads CASSQPGGGTQYF. The CDR3 coding sequence is TGTGCCAGCAGTCAACCCGGGGGTGGTACGCAGTATTTT. V usage is TRBV6-5 and J usage is TRBJ2-3; a weak D match, TRBD2 (6 bases). Germline-derived CDR1 and CDR2 are MNHEY and SVGAGI. The CDR3 has 13 residues. V gave up 5 bases and J gave up 8 bases, with 14 bases separating them.

CDR3 sequence: CATRLAGVTDTQYF. CDR3 nucleotides: TGTGCCACCCGACTAGCGGGCGTTACAGATACGCAGTATTTT. The V call is TRBV19, the J call TRBJ2-3; TRBD2 matches 10 bases. V trimming: 10 bases; J trimming: 3 bases; junction bases outside the gene matches: 7. The CDR3 is 14 residues long. Germline V gene lookup returns CDR1 LNHDA and CDR2 SQIVND (reference sequence).